The T cell receptor (beta chain) under discussion was sequenced for a study of T cell responses to AZD1222 COVID-19 vaccine. Overall study context: Second-dose timings of about 4 or about 12 weeks were pooled. Study-level results: There were mostly white British donors and more females than males, and clonal diversity was possibly underestimated. Spike-specific TCRs gained breadth and depth after people received two AZD1222 doses.

TCRdb keeps only in-frame clones here, not all; method: immunoSEQ multiplex PCR. The sample lists around 94,000 clones, approximately 88% occurring once. Remarks on this clone: What it binds is unknown.

Per germline, CDR1 LGHDT and CDR2 YNNKEL (reference sequence). The CDR3 consists of 14 residues. Trimming took 4 bases from V and 4 from J, leaving 13 bases between them. The sequenced sample was peripheral blood, obtained on day 0 of AZD1222 vaccination. This TCR was recovered from an adult in good health. This chain connects TRBV3-1 (or the pseudogene TRBV3-2) to TRBJ1-2; maybe TRBD1 (5 bases). Here the CDR3 DNA reads TGTGCCAGCAGCCCGTCTACAGGTGGCTATGGCTACACCTTC. Amino acids: CASSPSTGGYGYTF.